These 21 T cell receptor beta chains share one sample of origin, sequenced in a study of cytotoxic CD8 clonotypes in ibrutinib-treated CLL. TCRdb keeps only in-frame clones here, not all; method: immunoSEQ multiplex PCR. There are some 150,000 clones in the sample; 70% to 80% occur only once, and about 27% lies in the top ten. This specimen consisted of PBMCs, obtained after 12 months of ibrutinib treatment. These TCRs come from a human donor with chronic lymphocytic leukemia.

V gene TRBV15 combines with J gene TRBJ1-5; no clear D gene. CDR3 length: 18 residues. V was trimmed by 0 bases and J by 0 bases, leaving 15 bases between them. Germline V gives CDR1 LNHNV, CDR2 YYDKDF (reference sequence). The CDR3 sequence is CATSRDSVSAYSNQPQHF. Written as DNA, the CDR3 is TGTGCCACCAGCAGAGATTCAGTCTCAGCATATAGCAATCAGCCCCAGCATTTT.

In its sample, this clone was seen once. The chain has TRBV5-6 and TRBJ1-3; D possibly corresponds to TRBD1 (6 bases). Germline assignment: CDR1 SGHDT and CDR2 YYEEEE. The CDR3 covers 16 residues. Trimming took 5 bases from V and 0 from J, leaving 15 bases between them. The CDR3: CASRGGQANSGNTIYF. The CDR3 nucleotides read TGTGCCAGCAGAGGGGGGCAGGCTAACTCTGGAAACACCATATATTTT.

The chain is built from TRBV28 and TRBJ2-1; D possibly corresponds to TRBD2 (6 bases). The CDR3 has 17 amino acids. Per germline, CDR1 MDHEN and CDR2 SYDVKM. V gave up 2 bases and J gave up 3 bases, with 17 bases separating them. In DNA form, the CDR3 reads TGTGCCAGCAGTTTAGCCGCGGCGGGCGGGAACTACAATGAGCAGTTCTTC. This gives the protein CASSLAAAGGNYNEQFF.

V and J are TRBV7-9 and TRBJ2-1; D possibly matches TRBD1 or TRBD2 (5 bases each). V gave up 8 bases and J gave up 9 bases, with 14 bases separating them. The length of the CDR3 is 12 residues. From germline, CDR1 is SEHNR and CDR2 FQNEAQ (reference sequence). CDR3 coding DNA: TGTGCCAGCCAGACCGGGACGGGTGAGCAGTTCTTC. Translated: CASQTGTGEQFF.

The rearrangement links TRBV25-1 to TRBJ2-7; D not resolved. The V and J ends lost 4 bases and 4 bases respectively, with 5 bases between them. Germline loops: CDR1 MGHDK, CDR2 SYGVNS. The CDR3 contains 11 residues. Written as DNA, the CDR3 is TGTGCCAGCAGTGCACTGTACGAGCAGTACTTC. Encoded protein: CASSALYEQYF.

This clone was counted a few times. This chain joins TRBV18 and TRBJ1-2; D is perhaps TRBD1 (6 bases). The CDR3 runs 13 residues. The germline CDR1 and CDR2 sequences are KGHSH and LQKENI. Trimming shortened V by 2 bases and J by 7 bases, and 11 bases separated the two germline ends. CDR3 amino acids: CASSPGQGSGYTF. The CDR3 DNA follows: TGTGCCAGCTCACCAGGCCAGGGGAGTGGCTACACCTTC.

The chain couples TRBV7-6 to TRBJ2-2, with D tentatively TRBD1 (5 bases). The CDR3 is 13 amino acids. V lost 5 bases, J lost 5 bases, and 9 bases lay in between. The V gene's germline CDR1 is SGHVS and CDR2 FNYEAQ. CDR3 residues: CASSTGRTGELFF. As DNA, the CDR3 is TGTGCCAGCAGCACAGGCCGGACCGGGGAGCTGTTTTTT. Combining the CDR3 with reference TRBV7-6 and TRBJ2-2 gives the whole variable domain GAGVSQSPRYKVTKRGQDVALRCDPISGHVSLYWYRQALGQGPEFLTYFNYEAQQDKSGLPNDRFSAERPEGSISTLTIQRTEQRDSAMYRCASSTGRTGELFFGEGSRLTVL.

This clone was seen a single time. The chain uses TRBV30 and TRBJ2-3, with 7 bases identical to TRBD2. V lost 2 bases, J lost 2 bases, and 4 bases stayed unmatched. The CDR3 is 14 amino acids. Germline lookup yields CDR1 GTSNPN and CDR2 SVGIG (reference sequence). The CDR3 region is CAWSSSGYTDTQYF. As DNA, the CDR3 is TGTGCCTGGAGTTCTAGCGGTTACACAGATACGCAGTATTTT.

This clone was picked up one time. The rearrangement links TRBV28 to TRBJ1-2; TRBD1 agrees at 10 bases. Germline CDR1 MDHEN, CDR2 SYDVKM. The CDR3 length is 15 residues. With 6 bases clipped from V and 5 bases from J, the junction kept 9 bases outside the gene matches. The CDR3 DNA is TGTGCCAGCAGAATGGTGGACAGGGGGAGGTATGGCTACACCTTC. Protein product: CASRMVDRGRYGYTF.

Remarks on this clone: Other DNA sequences in the same sample also yield this CDR3. The gene calls are TRBV20-1 and TRBJ1-2; the D is unclear. CDR3 size: 11 residues. Germline assignment: CDR1 DFQATT and CDR2 SNEGSKA (reference sequence). With 3 bases removed from V and 4 bases from J, the gap between germline ends came to 6 bases. CDR3 residues: CSASPGYGYTF. Here the CDR3 DNA reads TGCAGTGCTAGTCCCGGCTATGGCTACACCTTC.

This sequence joins TRBV7-3 and TRBJ2-3; D uncertain. Deletions cut 4 bases from V and 2 bases from J, with 7 bases between. The V gene's germline CDR1 is SGHTA and CDR2 FQGTGA. This CDR3 is built from 13 residues. CDR3 coding DNA: TGTGCCAGCAGCTCGCAGACCACAGATACGCAGTATTTT. Translated: CASSSQTTDTQYF.

V gene TRBV19 combines with J gene TRBJ1-2, with TRBD1 matching 8 bases. The V segment lost 10 bases and the J segment 4 bases; nucleotides outside the gene matches: 5. The CDR3 is 12 amino acids. Germline V CDR1 and CDR2: LNHDA, SQIVND (reference sequence). CDR3 nucleotides: TGTGCCACCAGGACAGGGAGCTATGGCTACACCTTC. This codes for CATRTGSYGYTF.

J is TRBJ2-4 and V is TRBV6-6; D perhaps matches TRBD1 (5 bases). The germline V and J ends were trimmed by 3 bases and 4 bases, with 13 bases remaining between them. Germline-derived CDR1 and CDR2 are MNHNY and SVGAGI (reference sequence). The CDR3 sequence is 15 residues long. The CDR3 here is CASSYSGQAKNIQYF. In nucleotides, the CDR3 is TGTGCCAGCAGTTATAGTGGACAAGCTAAAAACATTCAGTACTTC.

In nucleotides, the CDR3 is TGCGCCAGCAGCTCAGGACTAGCCTCCACTATTAACTTGGAGACCCAGTACTTC. It specifies CASSSGLASTINLETQYF. The chain has TRBV5-1 and TRBJ2-5; 8 nucleotides line up with TRBD2. With V trimmed by 3 bases and J by 5 bases, 18 bases remained unmatched. The CDR3 contains 18 residues. Looked up from germline, CDR1 is SGHRS and CDR2 is YFSETQ.

This chain joins TRBV19 and TRBJ2-7, with a weak D call TRBD1 (6 bases). This CDR3 is 15 amino acids long. The germline V and J ends were trimmed by 4 bases and 1 base, with 14 bases remaining between them. Germline V gene data show CDR1 as LNHDA and CDR2 as SQIVND (reference sequence). CDR3 nucleotide sequence: TGTGCCAGTAGTAAAACCGGGACAAGGTCCTACGAGCAGTACTTC. As protein: CASSKTGTRSYEQYF.

The chain is built from TRBV27 and TRBJ1-5, with D uncertain. V was clipped by 5 bases and J by 1 base, with 12 bases between them. Germline V gene data show CDR1 as MNHEY and CDR2 as SMNVEV (reference sequence). The CDR3 totals 15 residues. The chain's CDR3 is CASSPQSSSNQPQHF. The CDR3 nucleotides are TGTGCCAGCAGTCCGCAGAGTAGCAGCAATCAGCCCCAGCATTTT.

The genes are TRBV5-1 and TRBJ2-1; D is unclear. The CDR3 sequence is 14 residues long. Germline V gene lookup returns CDR1 SGHRS and CDR2 YFSETQ. Trimming cost V 3 bases and J 7 bases, with 14 bases left between them. The CDR3 sequence: CASSSSPGRNEQFF. For the CDR3, the DNA is TGCGCCAGCAGCTCTTCCCCAGGACGGAATGAGCAGTTCTTC.

The chain couples TRBV28 to TRBJ2-7; 7 positions agree with TRBD1. The length of the CDR3 is 13 residues. Germline lookup yields CDR1 MDHEN and CDR2 SYDVKM. With V trimmed by 5 bases and J by 3 bases, 4 bases remained unmatched. CDR3 region: CASSTYRGYEQYF. The CDR3 DNA follows: TGTGCCAGCAGTACATACAGGGGCTACGAGCAGTACTTC. Using reference TRBV28 and TRBJ2-7 for the parts outside the CDR3, the full variable domain is DVKVTQSSRYLVKRTGEKVFLECVQDMDHENMFWYRQDPGLGLRLIYFSYDVKMKEKGDIPEGYSVSREKKERFSLILESASTNQTSMYLCASSTYRGYEQYFGPGTRLTVT.

J is TRBJ2-7 and V is TRBV10-3, with 11 bases matching TRBD1. Losses at the gene ends were 3 bases for V and 2 bases for J; bases not matched to a gene: 6. CDR3 size: 16 residues. Germline CDR1 is ENHRY and CDR2 is SYGVKD. The CDR3: CAISERGTGGTYEQYF. CDR3 DNA: TGTGCCATCAGTGAACGGGGGACAGGGGGTACCTACGAGCAGTACTTC.

This clone was seen only once. The gene calls are TRBV19 and TRBJ2-7; D perhaps matches TRBD1 (6 bases). Trimming cost V 6 bases and J 0 bases, with 15 bases left between them. The CDR3 covers 15 residues. Germline V gene data show CDR1 as LNHDA and CDR2 as SQIVND (reference sequence). The CDR3 bases are TGTGCCAGTAGGGAACAGGGAACACCCTCCTACGAGCAGTACTTC. It encodes CASREQGTPSYEQYF.

The gene calls are TRBV5-6 and TRBJ2-7; a possible D gene is TRBD1 (7 bases). Germline loops: CDR1 SGHDT, CDR2 YYEEEE. This CDR3 spans 15 amino acids. Between the trimmed V and J ends, which lost 0 bases and 3 bases, there was a span of 13 bases. The CDR3 DNA reads as TGTGCCAGCAGCTTGGTTGGAGGGGGCCTCTACGAGCAGTACTTC. Translating gives CASSLVGGGLYEQYF. Full variable domain (rest looked up from reference TRBV5-6 and TRBJ2-7): DAGVTQSPTHLIKTRGQQVTLRCSPKSGHDTVSWYQQALGQGPQFIFQYYEEEERQRGNFPDRFSGHQFPNYSSELNVNALLLGDSALYLCASSLVGGGLYEQYFGPGTRLTVT.